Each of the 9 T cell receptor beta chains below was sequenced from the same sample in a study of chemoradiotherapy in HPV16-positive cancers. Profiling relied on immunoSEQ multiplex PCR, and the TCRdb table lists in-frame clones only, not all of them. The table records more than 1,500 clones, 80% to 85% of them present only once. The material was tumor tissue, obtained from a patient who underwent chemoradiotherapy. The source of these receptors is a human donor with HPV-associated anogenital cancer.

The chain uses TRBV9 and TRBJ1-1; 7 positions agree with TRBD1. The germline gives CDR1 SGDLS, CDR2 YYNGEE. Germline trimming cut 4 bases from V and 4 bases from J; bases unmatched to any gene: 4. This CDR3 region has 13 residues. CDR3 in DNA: TGTGCCAGCAGCTTACGACAGGGCACTGAAGCTTTCTTT. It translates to CASSLRQGTEAFF.

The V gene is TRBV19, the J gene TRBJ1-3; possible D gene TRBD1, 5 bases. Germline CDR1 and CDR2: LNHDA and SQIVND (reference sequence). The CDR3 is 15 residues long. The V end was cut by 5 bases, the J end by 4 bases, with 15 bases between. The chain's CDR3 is CASSPFSGTGNTIYF. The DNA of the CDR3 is TGTGCCAGTAGTCCTTTCTCCGGGACCGGAAACACCATATATTTT.

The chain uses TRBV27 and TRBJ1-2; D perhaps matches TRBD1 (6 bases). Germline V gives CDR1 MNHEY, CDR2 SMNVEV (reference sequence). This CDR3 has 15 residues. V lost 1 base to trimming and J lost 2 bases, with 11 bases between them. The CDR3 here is CASSLLGGANYGYTF. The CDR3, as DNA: TGTGCCAGCAGTTTATTGGGGGGGGCCAACTATGGCTACACCTTC.

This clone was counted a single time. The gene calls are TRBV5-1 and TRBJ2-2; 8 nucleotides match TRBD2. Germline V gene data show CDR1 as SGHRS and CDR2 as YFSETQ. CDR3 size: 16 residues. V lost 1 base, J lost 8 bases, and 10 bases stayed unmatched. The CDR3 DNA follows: TGCGCCAGCAGCTTGTCTCTAAGCGGGGGCAAAGGGGAGCTGTTTTTT. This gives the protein CASSLSLSGGKGELFF. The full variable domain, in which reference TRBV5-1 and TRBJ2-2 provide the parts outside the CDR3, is KAGVTQTPRYLIKTRGQQVTLSCSPISGHRSVSWYQQTPGQGLQFLFEYFSETQRNKGNFPGRFSGRQFSNSRSEMNVSTLELGDSALYLCASSLSLSGGKGELFFGEGSRLTVL.

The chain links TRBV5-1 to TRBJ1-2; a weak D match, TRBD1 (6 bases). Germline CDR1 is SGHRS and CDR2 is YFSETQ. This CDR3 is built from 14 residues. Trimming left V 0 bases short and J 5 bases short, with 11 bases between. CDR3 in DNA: TGCGCCAGCAGCTTGGTGGCAGGGGCATATGGCTACACCTTC. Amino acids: CASSLVAGAYGYTF.

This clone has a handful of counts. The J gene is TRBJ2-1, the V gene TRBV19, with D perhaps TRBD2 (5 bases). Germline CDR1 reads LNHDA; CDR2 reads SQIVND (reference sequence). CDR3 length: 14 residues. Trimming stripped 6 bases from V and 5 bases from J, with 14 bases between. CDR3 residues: CASSTRDLNNEQFF. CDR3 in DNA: TGTGCCAGTAGCACCCGGGATCTGAACAATGAGCAGTTCTTC. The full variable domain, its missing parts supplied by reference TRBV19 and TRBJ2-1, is DGGITQSPKYLFRKEGQNVTLSCEQNLNHDAMYWYRQDPGQGLRLIYYSQIVNDFQKGDIAEGYSVSREKKESFPLTVTSAQKNPTAFYLCASSTRDLNNEQFFGPGTRLTVL.

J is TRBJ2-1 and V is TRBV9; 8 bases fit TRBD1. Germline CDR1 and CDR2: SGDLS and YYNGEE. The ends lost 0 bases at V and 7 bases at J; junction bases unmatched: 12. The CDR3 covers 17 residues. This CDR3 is CASSVADRVRSRNEQFF. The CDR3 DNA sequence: TGTGCCAGCAGCGTAGCGGACAGGGTAAGATCCCGTAATGAGCAGTTCTTC.

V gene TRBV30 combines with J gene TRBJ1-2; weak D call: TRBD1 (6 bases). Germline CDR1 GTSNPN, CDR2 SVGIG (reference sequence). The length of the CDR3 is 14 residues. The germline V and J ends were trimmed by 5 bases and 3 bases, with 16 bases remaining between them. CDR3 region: CAWSLRGADYGYTF. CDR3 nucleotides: TGTGCCTGGTCCCTGCGGGGGGCAGACTATGGCTACACCTTC.

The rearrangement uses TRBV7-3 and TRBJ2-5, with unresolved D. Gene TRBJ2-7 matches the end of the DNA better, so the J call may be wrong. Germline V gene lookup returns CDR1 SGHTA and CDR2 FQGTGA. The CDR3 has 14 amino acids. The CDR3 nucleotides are TGTGCCAGCAGCCCCGGGTCTCGAGCCTACGAGCAGTACTTC. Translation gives CASSPGSRAYEQYF.